These 10 T cell receptor beta chains originate from one sample sequenced in a study of T cell responses to AZD1222 COVID-19 vaccine. TCRdb's table, derived via immunoSEQ multiplex PCR, lists solely in-frame clones and lacks some. The sample includes 150,000 to 200,000 clones, about 90% of them seen just once. The input for sequencing was peripheral blood, taken 28 days after the second AZD1222 dose. Receptor source: an adult who received the AZD1222 COVID-19 vaccine.

The V and J genes are TRBV5-5 and TRBJ2-7; the match to TRBD2 covers 11 bases. The germline gives CDR1 SGHKS, CDR2 YYEKEE (reference sequence). The ends lost 7 bases at V and 0 bases at J; junction bases unmatched: 9. The length of the CDR3 is 16 residues. The CDR3 is CASHRLAGLSSYEQYF. The CDR3, as DNA: TGTGCCAGCCATCGACTAGCGGGGCTTAGCTCCTACGAGCAGTACTTC.

This chain connects TRBV5-1 to TRBJ2-7, with 9 positions matching TRBD1. Germline lookup yields CDR1 SGHRS and CDR2 YFSETQ. With V trimmed by 4 bases and J by 2 bases, 7 bases remained unmatched. This CDR3 contains 15 residues. Here the CDR3 reads CASSPGDRDTYEQYF. CDR3 bases: TGCGCCAGCAGCCCAGGGGACAGGGATACCTACGAGCAGTACTTC. Full variable domain (rest looked up from reference TRBV5-1 and TRBJ2-7): KAGVTQTPRYLIKTRGQQVTLSCSPISGHRSVSWYQQTPGQGLQFLFEYFSETQRNKGNFPGRFSGRQFSNSRSEMNVSTLELGDSALYLCASSPGDRDTYEQYFGPGTRLTVT.

This clone turned up a few times. This chain uses TRBV7-8 with TRBJ2-1; 8 positions agree with TRBD2. V gave up 2 bases and J gave up 4 bases; unmatched junction bases: 7. Germline V gene sequence: CDR1 SGHVS, CDR2 FQNEAQ. The CDR3 sequence is 16 residues long. DNA of the CDR3: TGTGCCAGCAGCTTATATAGGACTAGCCCTTACAATGAGCAGTTCTTC. This sequence encodes CASSLYRTSPYNEQFF. Full variable domain (rest looked up from reference TRBV7-8 and TRBJ2-1): GAGVSQSPRYKVAKRGQDVALRCDPISGHVSLFWYQQALGQGPEFLTYFQNEAQLDKSGLPSDRFFAERPEGSVSTLKIQRTQQEDSAVYLCASSLYRTSPYNEQFFGPGTRLTVL.

The chain links TRBV6-1 to TRBJ1-2; 8 nucleotides line up with TRBD1. The germline gives CDR1 MNHNS, CDR2 SASEGT. The V and J ends lost 2 bases and 2 bases, in that order; junction bases with no gene match: 7. The length of the CDR3 is 16 residues. The CDR3 loop is CASSELGTGKNYGYTF. The CDR3 region has the DNA TGTGCCAGCAGTGAATTGGGGACAGGAAAAAACTATGGCTACACCTTC.

The chain is built from TRBV7-2 and TRBJ1-1; D remains unclear. Germline V gene sequence: CDR1 SGHTA, CDR2 FQGNSA. The CDR3 consists of 13 residues. Trimming took 1 base from V and 6 from J, leaving 9 bases between them. CDR3: CASSLVQVAEAFF. In DNA form, the CDR3 reads TGTGCCAGCAGCTTAGTCCAAGTTGCTGAAGCTTTCTTT.

This clone was observed a single time. The chain couples TRBV19 to TRBJ1-1, with D maybe TRBD1 (6 bases). This CDR3 has 16 amino acids. CDR1 is LNHDA and CDR2 is SQIVND in the germline V gene (reference sequence). V lost 7 bases, J lost 4 bases, and 22 bases lay in between. The chain's CDR3 is CASTPTGPGFSTEAFF. Here the CDR3 DNA reads TGTGCCAGTACCCCGACAGGCCCGGGTTTCAGCACTGAAGCTTTCTTT. The variable domain in full, with the rest retrieved from reference TRBV19 and TRBJ1-1, is DGGITQSPKYLFRKEGQNVTLSCEQNLNHDAMYWYRQDPGQGLRLIYYSQIVNDFQKGDIAEGYSVSREKKESFPLTVTSAQKNPTAFYLCASTPTGPGFSTEAFFGQGTRLTVV.

J is TRBJ1-4 and V is TRBV4-2; 7 positions match TRBD1. Germline CDR1 LGHNA, CDR2 YNFKEQ. J lost 5 bases, V lost 3 bases, and 6 bases had no gene match. The CDR3 has 15 residues. CDR3 region: CASSHGTGDNEKLFF. CDR3 nucleotide sequence: TGTGCCAGCAGCCATGGTACAGGGGACAATGAAAAACTGTTTTTT.

The V and J genes are TRBV6-5 and TRBJ1-6; TRBD1 is a possible D gene (5 bases). The germline V gene encodes CDR1 MNHEY and CDR2 SVGAGI. This CDR3 spans 16 amino acids. Trimming removed 2 bases at V and 4 bases at J, with 12 bases between. Here the CDR3 DNA reads TGTGCCAGCAGTTACGGGGTCAGGGTTTATAATTCACCCCTCCACTTT. Translating it yields CASSYGVRVYNSPLHF.

The V call is TRBV19, the J call TRBJ1-3, with a weak D call TRBD1 (6 bases). CDR1 and CDR2 (germline): LNHDA, SQIVND (reference sequence). Trimming removed 11 bases at V and 1 base at J, with 12 bases between. CDR3 length equals 13 residues. In nucleotides, the CDR3 is TGTGCCGCGGGGGCTTCTTCTGGAAACACCATATATTTT. As protein: CAAGASSGNTIYF. Drawing the rest from reference TRBV19 and TRBJ1-3, the complete variable domain is DGGITQSPKYLFRKEGQNVTLSCEQNLNHDAMYWYRQDPGQGLRLIYYSQIVNDFQKGDIAEGYSVSREKKESFPLTVTSAQKNPTAFYLCAAGASSGNTIYFGEGSWLTVV.

This sequence joins TRBV5-4 and TRBJ2-4, with a weak D call TRBD2 (5 bases). Germline V CDR1 and CDR2: SGHNT, YYREEE (reference sequence). The V gene lost 0 bases and the J gene lost 8 bases, with 12 bases spanning the gap. CDR3 length: 14 amino acids. The CDR3 coding sequence is TGTGCCAGCAGCTTGGATGGAGGTCAGGACATTCAGTACTTC. Protein product: CASSLDGGQDIQYF.